The clone carrying this TCR beta chain was recorded once. As processed by the authors: Researchers report that nucleated cell counts were estimated from reference gene primer amplification. This table comes from immunoSEQ multiplex PCR, and its TCRdb copy is limited to in-frame clones, with some not included. For V, J and clone size, that table is used; D and trimming come from the DNA. The sample shows fewer than 90,000 clones, roughly 86% of them seen only once. V was shortened by 5 bases and J by 4 bases, with 17 bases between the two germline ends. Germline-derived CDR1 and CDR2 are MNHEY and SVGAGI. This CDR3 region has 15 residues. The data originate from a study of blood T cell repertoires in COVID-19. Study-level information: Donors in the United States, Italy and Spain gave samples during acute or convalescent COVID-19. T cells, B-cell-depleted T cells, or PBMCs supplied cDNA or gDNA.

Input material: peripheral blood. This TCR came from a man aged 70-80 years with acute or convalescent COVID-19. The V gene is TRBV6-5, the J gene TRBJ1-2, with TRBD1 as a possible D gene (6 bases). This CDR3 reads CASSTGGVLSYGYTF. Here the CDR3 DNA reads TGTGCCAGCAGTACGGGGGGCGTCCTTTCCTATGGCTACACCTTC.